This T cell receptor beta chain stems from a study of breast tumors, draining lymph nodes, adjacent tissues (TCRdb year 2016). Background on the whole study: The study compared TCR beta repertoires across tumor, adjacent nontumor tissue and axillary lymph nodes from breast cancer patients. In human breast cancer, the study set out to evaluate how tumor, surrounding tissue and draining lymph node repertoires relate to one another and whether T cells may move between these sites. Beyond this particular receptor, the publication reports: Tumors showed preferential V and J gene usage, and their T-cell repertoire diversity fell below that of lymph nodes yet above that of nontumor tissue. The conclusion that tumor T cells originate in lymph nodes was presented as consistent with a hypothesis rather than as directly demonstrated. The similarity between tumor and nontumor tissue repertoires was significantly greater in luminal-like breast cancer than in basal-like breast cancer. A scenario in which most tumor T cells derive from the lymph node and then expand within tumor tissue was judged to be consistent with the data.

The lymph node samples were taken from the axillary draining lymph nodes of breast cancer patients. TCRdb names Illumina HiSeq 2000 as the instrument used. Multiplex PCR amplification was used to build the TCR beta chain libraries. High-throughput sequencing was used to analyze the amplified TCR beta chain products. TCRdb handled the public reads itself, with Q25 trimming in fastp and clone calling in MiXCR, and kept productive beta chains. Under each unique CDR3 protein, matching rows form one entry showing the most common genes and DNA. The sample has about 230,000 distinct CDR3 sequences on record, approximately 30% of them singletons. Jointly, the top ten make up around 1.4% of the sample. From its cysteine to its phenylalanine, the CDR3 spans 14 amino acids. The CDR3 DNA has 42 bases and is translated from base 1. The germline V gene specifies MNHEY as CDR1 and SVGEGT as CDR2. Points on this clonotype: This clone's antigen is unknown. A junction boundary mismatches the germline segment, possibly from a read error.

This clonotype was obtained from a female donor with breast cancer. Some clones in this sample may be carry-over from other donors' samples. The sample comprised axillary lymph node tissue. The V and J genes are TRBV6-2 or TRBV6-3 and TRBJ2-7; no confident D gene assignment can be made. The DNA is as follows: TGTGCCAGCAGTCACTCGAGTACTTACTACGAGCAGTACTTC. This translates into CASSHSSTYYEQYF.